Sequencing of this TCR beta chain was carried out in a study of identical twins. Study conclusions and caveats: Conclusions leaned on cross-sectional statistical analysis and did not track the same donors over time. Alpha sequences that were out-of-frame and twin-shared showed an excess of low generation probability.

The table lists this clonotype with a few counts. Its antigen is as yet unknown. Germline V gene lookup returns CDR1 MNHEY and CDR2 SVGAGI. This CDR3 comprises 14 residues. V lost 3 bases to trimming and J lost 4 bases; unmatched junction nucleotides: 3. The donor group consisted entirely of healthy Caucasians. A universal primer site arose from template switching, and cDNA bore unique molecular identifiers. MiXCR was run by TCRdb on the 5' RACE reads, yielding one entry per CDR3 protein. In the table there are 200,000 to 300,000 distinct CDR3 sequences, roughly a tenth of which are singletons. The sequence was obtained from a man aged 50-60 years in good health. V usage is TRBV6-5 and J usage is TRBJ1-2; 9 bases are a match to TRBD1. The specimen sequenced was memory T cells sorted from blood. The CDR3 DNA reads TGTGCCAGCAGTTATGGGACAGGGAGCTATGGCTACACCTTC. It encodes CASSYGTGSYGYTF.